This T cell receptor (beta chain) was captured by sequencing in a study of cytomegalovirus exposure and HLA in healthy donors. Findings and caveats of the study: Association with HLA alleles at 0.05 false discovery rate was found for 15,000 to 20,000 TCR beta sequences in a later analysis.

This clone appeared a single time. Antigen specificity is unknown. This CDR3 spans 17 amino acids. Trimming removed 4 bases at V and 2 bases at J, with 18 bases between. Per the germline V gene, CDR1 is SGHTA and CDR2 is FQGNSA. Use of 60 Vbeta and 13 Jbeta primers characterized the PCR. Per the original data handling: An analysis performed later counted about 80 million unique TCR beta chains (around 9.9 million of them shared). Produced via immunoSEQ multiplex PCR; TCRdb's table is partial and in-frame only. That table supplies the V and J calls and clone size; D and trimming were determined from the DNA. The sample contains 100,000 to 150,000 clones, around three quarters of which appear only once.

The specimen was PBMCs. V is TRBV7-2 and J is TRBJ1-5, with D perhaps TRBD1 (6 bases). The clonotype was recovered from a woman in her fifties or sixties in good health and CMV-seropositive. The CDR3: CASSYYGRAGGNQPQHF. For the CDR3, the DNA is TGTGCCAGCAGCTATTACGGGAGGGCAGGGGGCAATCAGCCCCAGCATTTT.